This passage covers 26 T cell receptor beta chains from one sample sequenced in a study of blood T cell repertoires in COVID-19. The method was immunoSEQ multiplex PCR; TCRdb's version includes in-frame clones alone and lacks a portion of them. Of some 400,000 clones listed, around 92% were seen once; the top ten hold 1.5% to 2%. The material sequenced was PBMCs or T cells enriched from blood (not recorded which). The receptors were gathered from a woman under 40 who had recovered from COVID-19.

This rearrangement joins TRBV9 to TRBJ2-2, with D maybe TRBD1 (6 bases). Trimming cost V 2 bases and J 2 bases, with 13 bases left between them. CDR1 is SGDLS and CDR2 is YYNGEE in the germline V gene. The CDR3 consists of 16 residues. For the CDR3, the DNA is TGTGCCAGCAGCGTTCAGGGGCGAGGTAACACCGGGGAGCTGTTTTTT. It is translated as CASSVQGRGNTGELFF.

This clone occurred once. CDR3 region: CASSLPTMAGGQYF. In DNA form, the CDR3 reads TGTGCCAGCAGCTTACCAACTATGGCGGGGGGTCAGTACTTC. V and J are TRBV5-5 and TRBJ2-4, with 8 positions matching TRBD2. Looked up from germline, CDR1 is SGHKS and CDR2 is YYEKEE (reference sequence). This CDR3 contains 14 residues. V lost 2 bases and J lost 12; bases outside the gene matches: 10.

The chain employs TRBV5-1 and TRBJ2-3; TRBD2 is a possible D gene (6 bases). The CDR3 sequence is 15 residues long. V was cut by 2 bases and J by 5 bases, with 15 bases left in between. Germline V gene sequence: CDR1 SGHRS, CDR2 YFSETQ. The CDR3: CASSFLAEGKDTQYF. The CDR3 bases are TGCGCCAGCAGCTTCTTGGCGGAGGGGAAAGATACGCAGTATTTT.

The chain links TRBV19 to TRBJ2-1; 11 nucleotides agree with TRBD2. The germline V gene has CDR1 LNHDA and CDR2 SQIVND (reference sequence). This CDR3 comprises 16 residues. V lost 6 bases, J lost 5 bases, and 9 bases stayed unmatched. The CDR3 spells CASRQSPGLADNEQFF. The CDR3 DNA is TGTGCCAGTAGGCAATCCCCGGGACTAGCGGACAATGAGCAGTTCTTC.

This clone was found once. The rearrangement links TRBV7-3 to TRBJ2-7; weak D call: TRBD1 (6 bases). The CDR3 contains 13 residues. Trimming removed 1 base at V and 11 bases at J, with 15 bases between. Germline values: CDR1 SGHTA, CDR2 FQGTGA. This chain's CDR3 is CASSLNRASTEYF. CDR3 sequence (DNA): TGTGCCAGCAGCTTAAACAGGGCTTCTACGGAGTACTTC.

Note on this clone: Other DNA sequences of this sample code for an identical CDR3. The chain joins TRBV30 to TRBJ1-1; no clear D gene. The length of the CDR3 is 12 residues. V was cut by 2 bases and J by 4 bases, with 8 bases left in between. The V gene's germline CDR1 is GTSNPN and CDR2 SVGIG (reference sequence). CDR3 in DNA: TGTGCCTGGAGTCCGGGTGGCACTGAAGCTTTCTTT. Residues: CAWSPGGTEAFF.

The sample holds a few counts of this clone. The chain links TRBV29-1 to TRBJ1-2, with D hard to call. V lost 5 bases to trimming and J lost 6 bases, with 16 bases between them. Germline CDR1 SQVTM, CDR2 ANQGSEA. This CDR3 comprises 13 residues. The CDR3 DNA follows: TGCAGCGTTTCAGCCGGGGTACGGAATGGCTACACCTTC. Its translation: CSVSAGVRNGYTF.

The chain links TRBV2 to TRBJ1-2, with 7 nucleotides matching TRBD1. Germline V CDR1 and CDR2: SNHLY, FYNNEI. V gave up 5 bases and J gave up 4 bases; unmatched junction bases: 10. This CDR3 has 15 residues. The CDR3 region has the DNA TGTGCCAGCAGTTCTAGGCGACAGGGTGGCTATGGCTACACCTTC. Protein product: CASSSRRQGGYGYTF.

Turning to this clone: This CDR3 is also generated by other DNA sequences in the sample. This sequence joins TRBV9 and TRBJ2-1; tentatively, D is TRBD2 (5 bases). Germline V gene lookup returns CDR1 SGDLS and CDR2 YYNGEE. V lost 0 bases and J 10 bases, leaving 8 bases between the germline ends. The CDR3 totals 12 residues. The CDR3 loop reads CASSVGGDEQFF. DNA for the CDR3: TGTGCCAGCAGCGTAGGGGGAGACGAGCAGTTCTTC.

This clone was found a few times. The gene calls are TRBV2 and TRBJ2-7, with 9 bases fitting TRBD1. The CDR3 loop spans 13 amino acids. Germline trimming cut 4 bases from V and 6 bases from J; bases unmatched to any gene: 4. CDR1 and CDR2 (germline): SNHLY, FYNNEI. Written as DNA, the CDR3 is TGTGCCAGCAGTGGGAGACAGGGGGGCGAGCAGTACTTC. Its protein product is CASSGRQGGEQYF.

The chain couples TRBV30 to TRBJ1-1, with 7 bases aligning to TRBD1. Germline loops: CDR1 GTSNPN, CDR2 SVGIG (reference sequence). The V gene end was trimmed by 6 bases and the J gene end by 6 bases; junction bases not matched to a gene: 10. This CDR3 comprises 13 residues. CDR3 region: CACRGDSWPEAFF. DNA for the CDR3: TGTGCCTGCAGGGGGGACTCGTGGCCTGAAGCTTTCTTT. Complete variable domain (other parts from reference TRBV30 and TRBJ1-1): SQTIHQWPATLVQPVGSPLSLECTVEGTSNPNLYWYRQAAGRGLQLLFYSVGIGQISSEVPQNLSASRPQDRQFILSSKKLLLSDSGFYLCACRGDSWPEAFFGQGTRLTVV.

The CDR3 coding sequence is TGTGCCAGCAGCCAAGTGGTTGAGGTAACTGAAGCTTTCTTT. Translation gives CASSQVVEVTEAFF. The chain recombines TRBV4-2 with TRBJ1-1; D is unresolved. The CDR3 consists of 14 residues. Deletions cut 1 base from V and 5 bases from J, with 11 bases between. CDR1 is LGHNA and CDR2 is YNFKEQ in the germline V gene.

The chain couples TRBV19 to TRBJ1-2, with D maybe TRBD1 (5 bases). This CDR3 comprises 15 residues. Trimming stripped 6 bases from V and 4 bases from J, with 18 bases between. Germline V gene data show CDR1 as LNHDA and CDR2 as SQIVND (reference sequence). CDR3 in DNA: TGTGCCAGTAGGTCAGGGATCCCCGCGATCTATGGCTACACCTTC. It encodes CASRSGIPAIYGYTF.

The CDR3 sequence: CASSKENRGNQPQHF. CDR3 nucleotides: TGTGCCAGTAGTAAGGAGAACAGGGGTAATCAGCCCCAGCATTTT. The chain recombines TRBV19 with TRBJ1-5; 7 bases align to TRBD1. Germline values: CDR1 LNHDA, CDR2 SQIVND (reference sequence). V shed 4 bases and J 4 bases; nucleotides not matched to a gene: 7. The CDR3 length is 15 residues.

The chain links TRBV7-2 to TRBJ2-7; D perhaps matches TRBD1 (6 bases). The V gene's germline CDR1 is SGHTA and CDR2 FQGNSA. Deletions cut 4 bases from V and 3 bases from J, with 16 bases between. The CDR3 has 15 residues. CDR3 bases: TGTGCCAGCAGCTCACAGGGAAGGACATACTACGAGCAGTACTTC. As protein: CASSSQGRTYYEQYF.

This clone was detected once. The chain joins TRBV11-2 to TRBJ2-1; D not resolved. Germline V gives CDR1 SGHAT, CDR2 FQNNGV. The CDR3 extends over 13 amino acids. V lost 0 bases and J 8 bases, leaving 8 bases between the germline ends. Here the CDR3 DNA reads TGTGCCAGCAGCTTAGACCGAGGCGATGAGCAGTTCTTC. Protein sequence: CASSLDRGDEQFF. Using reference TRBV11-2 and TRBJ2-1 for the parts outside the CDR3, the full variable domain is EAGVAQSPRYKIIEKRQSVAFWCNPISGHATLYWYQQILGQGPKLLIQFQNNGVVDDSQLPKDRFSAERLKGVDSTLKIQPAKLEDSAVYLCASSLDRGDEQFFGPGTRLTVL.

This clone is a singleton in its sample. J is TRBJ2-1 and V is TRBV19; a weak D match, TRBD2 (5 bases). Germline values: CDR1 LNHDA, CDR2 SQIVND (reference sequence). V lost 3 bases and J 3 bases, leaving 9 bases between the germline ends. The CDR3 has 14 residues. The CDR3 bases are TGTGCCAGTAGTATCCGGGAAGGCTACAATGAGCAGTTCTTC. Protein product: CASSIREGYNEQFF.

The chain links TRBV4-1 to TRBJ2-1; 10 nucleotides line up with TRBD2. This CDR3 has 16 residues. The junction had 8 bases not matched to a gene; V was cut back by 1 base and J by 8 bases. Germline CDR1 is MGHRA and CDR2 is YSYEKL. The DNA for the CDR3 is TGCGCCAGCAGCCAAGTGATCCTAGCGGGAGAGGATGAGCAGTTCTTC. Protein: CASSQVILAGEDEQFF.

The rearrangement links TRBV30 to TRBJ1-5, with TRBD1 matching 10 bases. CDR3 length: 14 amino acids. Losses at the gene ends were 4 bases for V and 5 bases for J; bases not matched to a gene: 5. Looked up from germline, CDR1 is GTSNPN and CDR2 is SVGIG (reference sequence). This chain's CDR3 is CAWTGQGRDQPQHF. DNA of the CDR3: TGTGCCTGGACGGGACAGGGGCGGGATCAGCCCCAGCATTTT.

The chain uses TRBV18 and TRBJ1-1, with D uncertain. Deletions cut 3 bases from V and 1 base from J, with 9 bases between. The germline V gene encodes CDR1 KGHSH and CDR2 LQKENI. The CDR3 runs 14 residues. The CDR3 DNA is TGTGCCAGCTCACCCTCGGTTCGGAACACTGAAGCTTTCTTT. Protein sequence: CASSPSVRNTEAFF.

The chain carries TRBV5-1 and TRBJ2-3; TRBD2 aligns across 14 bases. Trimming cost V 4 bases and J 2 bases; bases outside gene matches: 6. Germline V CDR1 and CDR2: SGHRS, YFSETQ. The CDR3 extends over 17 amino acids. The CDR3 protein is CASSLRTSGGNTDTQYF. The CDR3, as DNA: TGCGCCAGCAGCCTTCGGACTAGCGGGGGGAACACAGATACGCAGTATTTT.

The chain employs TRBV5-3 and TRBJ1-6, with D maybe TRBD1 (5 bases). TRBV5-3 is an ORF, with its function uncertain. The germline V and J ends were trimmed by 2 bases and 9 bases, with 12 bases remaining between them. This CDR3 comprises 14 residues. The CDR3 region is CARSFRGSGSPLHF. The CDR3 bases are TGTGCCAGAAGCTTTCGGGGGTCCGGTTCACCCCTCCACTTT.

A word on this clone: Other DNA sequences in this specimen translate into the identical CDR3. V and J are TRBV27 and TRBJ1-2, with 8 bases lining up with TRBD1. The CDR3 extends over 12 amino acids. Germline loops: CDR1 MNHEY, CDR2 SMNVEV (reference sequence). J was trimmed by 8 bases and V by 6 bases; bases with no gene match: 5. Written as DNA, the CDR3 is TGTGCCAGCAGGCAGGGGGCAGGGGGCTACACCTTC. It is translated as CASRQGAGGYTF.

The chain recombines TRBV5-6 with TRBJ1-2; D perhaps matches TRBD1 (6 bases). The germline V gene has CDR1 SGHDT and CDR2 YYEEEE. CDR3 size: 14 residues. The V end was cut by 5 bases, the J end by 4 bases, with 15 bases between. In DNA form, the CDR3 reads TGTGCCAGCAGTCTGGGACGGACAGTCTATGGCTACACCTTC. Protein sequence: CASSLGRTVYGYTF.

V is TRBV7-9 and J is TRBJ1-2; no definite D call. With 8 bases removed from V and 0 bases from J, the gap between germline ends came to 10 bases. CDR1 and CDR2 from the germline V gene are SEHNR and FQNEAQ (reference sequence). This CDR3 has 13 amino acids. CDR3 sequence (DNA): TGTGCCAGCCGCGGCGGCTCTAACTATGGCTACACCTTC. Protein sequence: CASRGGSNYGYTF.

The CDR3 protein is CASSDRAGNTIYF. The CDR3 coding sequence is TGTGCCAGCAGCGACAGGGCTGGAAACACCATATATTTT. V gene TRBV11-3 combines with J gene TRBJ1-3; 7 positions agree with TRBD1. There are 13 residues in the CDR3. CDR1 and CDR2 from the germline V gene are SGHNT and YENEEA. The V segment lost 5 bases and the J segment 2 bases; nucleotides outside the gene matches: 0.